This TCR beta chain originates from a study of blood T cell repertoires in COVID-19. Sequencing used immunoSEQ multiplex PCR; TCRdb keeps in-frame clones, though not all of them. The sample contains 270,000 or so clones, roughly nine tenths of which appear only once. Sequenced: peripheral blood. The receptor was isolated from a woman aged 35 to 49 who had recovered from COVID-19.

CDR3 sequence: CASSDSFKGLGRQPQHF. The CDR3 DNA follows: TGTGCCAGCAGTGACTCATTTAAGGGGTTGGGTCGTCAGCCCCAGCATTTT. The chain couples TRBV6-4 to TRBJ1-5; D is possibly TRBD1 (5 bases). This CDR3 is 17 amino acids long. Germline V gene data show CDR1 as MRHNA and CDR2 as SNTAGT. Trimming removed 0 bases at V and 6 bases at J, with 18 bases between.